This T cell receptor (beta chain) derives from a study of early T cells in non-severe SARS-CoV-2 infection. Study-wide context: Sequenced material consisted of bulk RNA (from unsorted whole blood), and chains were unpaired.

Individual cDNA molecules carried attached unique molecular identifiers. Each CDR3 protein is one row after TCRdb ran MiXCR on the 5' RACE reads. The sample contains some 60,000 distinct CDR3 sequences, approximately 12% of which appear only once. The V gene lost 2 bases and the J gene lost 6 bases, with 7 bases spanning the gap. The CDR3 contains 12 residues. Germline CDR1 is GTSNPN and CDR2 is SVGIG (reference sequence). This clonotype was counted a few times. As yet, its antigen is unknown. Findings and caveats of the study: Clonotype matching in VDJdb favored anti-spike CD8 responses and did not capture private and CD4 specificities.

Sequencing input: whole blood. The TCR was taken from an adult who was a healthcare worker with PCR-confirmed SARS-CoV-2 infection or an uninfected control (not recorded which). V gene TRBV30 combines with J gene TRBJ2-2; D not certain. The CDR3 here is CAWSFLPGELFF. CDR3 in DNA: TGTGCCTGGAGTTTCCTCCCCGGGGAGCTGTTTTTT.